The next 30 T cell receptor beta chains were all read from a single sample in a study of blood T cell repertoires in COVID-19 (dated by TCRdb to 2020 to 2021). The library was made by the immunoSEQ multiplex PCR assay. Drawn from immuneACCESS, this table holds only the in-frame rearrangements with V and J called that TCRdb kept. Clones are partly lost; checked studies trace under half to an unresolved V gene and leave the rest unexplained. The sample contains 50,000 to 75,000 clones, about 80% of them found a single time. The ten top clones hold around half of the sample. Sequenced material: peripheral blood. The receptors were gathered from a woman of 80 years or more with acute or convalescent COVID-19.

The V gene is TRBV2, the J gene TRBJ1-3, with TRBD1 matching 9 bases. The J segment lost 3 bases and the V segment lost 3 bases, leaving 12 bases of the junction unmatched. CDR3 length equals 18 residues. CDR1 is SNHLY and CDR2 is FYNNEI in the germline V gene. CDR3 DNA sequence: TGTGCCAGCAGTGATGATGTCGAACAGGGGGCAGATGGAAACACCATATATTTT. It translates to CASSDDVEQGADGNTIYF.

This clone was seen a few times. The chain has TRBV15 and TRBJ2-5; 9 positions agree with TRBD1. The V segment lost 0 bases and the J segment 6 bases; nucleotides outside the gene matches: 11. This CDR3 comprises 17 residues. Germline CDR1 LNHNV, CDR2 YYDKDF (reference sequence). The CDR3 sequence: CATSRDGRTGALKTQYF. The DNA for the CDR3 is TGTGCCACCAGCAGAGATGGGAGGACAGGGGCCTTAAAGACCCAGTACTTC.

The chain joins TRBV18 to TRBJ1-5; D may be TRBD1 (5 bases). The CDR3 is 16 amino acids. Trimming left V 1 base short and J 2 bases short, with 12 bases between. Germline values: CDR1 KGHSH, CDR2 LQKENI. CDR3 in amino acids: CASSPQGSPGNQPQHF. DNA for the CDR3: TGTGCCAGCTCACCACAGGGGTCACCGGGCAATCAGCCCCAGCATTTT.

The chain is built from TRBV28 and TRBJ2-7, with 9 bases lining up with TRBD2. V shed 5 bases, J shed 3 bases, and the junction held 11 bases outside the gene matches. CDR1 and CDR2 (germline): MDHEN, SYDVKM. The CDR3 length is 16 residues. CDR3 residues: CASSPLRLAELYEQYF. The CDR3 DNA follows: TGTGCCAGCAGTCCCTTACGACTAGCGGAGCTCTACGAGCAGTACTTC.

The V call is TRBV4-2, the J call TRBJ2-1, with 10 bases aligning to TRBD2. The CDR3 has 16 residues. Germline assignment: CDR1 LGHNA and CDR2 YNFKEQ. V lost 0 bases and J lost 9; bases outside the gene matches: 8. The CDR3 loop reads CASSQDLLAGSGEQFF. CDR3 nucleotides: TGTGCCAGCAGCCAAGATCTACTAGCGGGATCGGGTGAGCAGTTCTTC.

The V gene is TRBV6-5, the J gene TRBJ2-3; TRBD2 matches 7 bases. Unmatched junction bases numbered 10, after V lost 11 bases and J lost 2 bases. CDR3 length: 14 amino acids. CDR1 is MNHEY, CDR2 SVGAGI, per germline. The CDR3 loop is CAGKPAGNTDTQYF. The CDR3 region has the DNA TGTGCCGGAAAACCAGCGGGAAACACAGATACGCAGTATTTT.

The chain combines TRBV18 with TRBJ2-7, with D unresolved. Germline V CDR1 and CDR2: KGHSH, LQKENI. This CDR3 is built from 15 residues. Trimming removed 0 bases at V and 0 bases at J, with 9 bases between. The CDR3 loop is CASSPPGRSSYEQYF. The CDR3, as DNA: TGTGCCAGCTCACCACCGGGCCGAAGCTCCTACGAGCAGTACTTC.

This chain connects TRBV6-5 to TRBJ2-1; the match to TRBD2 covers 12 bases. Unmatched junction bases numbered 7, after V lost 4 bases and J lost 9 bases. This CDR3 has 15 amino acids. In germline, CDR1 is MNHEY, CDR2 SVGAGI. CDR3 protein: CASSSRTSGVGEQFF. The CDR3, as DNA: TGTGCCAGCAGTTCTCGGACTAGCGGGGTCGGTGAGCAGTTCTTC.

V usage is TRBV10-1 and J usage is TRBJ1-1; the D gene is possibly TRBD1 (5 bases). The germline CDR1 and CDR2 sequences are WNHNN and SYGVQD (reference sequence). Trimming stripped 7 bases from V and 8 bases from J, with 17 bases between. The CDR3 runs to 13 residues. Here the CDR3 reads CASTRDSTSEAFF. Here the CDR3 DNA reads TGCGCCAGCACTAGGGACTCCACGTCAGAAGCTTTCTTT.

This chain uses TRBV2 with TRBJ1-5; no reliable D call. Trimming pared 5 bases from V and 2 bases from J, leaving 10 bases between. Germline V gives CDR1 SNHLY, CDR2 FYNNEI. This CDR3 contains 14 residues. The CDR3 here is CASSQDSGNQPQHF. CDR3 nucleotides: TGTGCCAGCAGTCAGGATTCAGGCAATCAGCCCCAGCATTTT.

The chain is built from TRBV24-1 and TRBJ1-2, with no clear D. Germline assignment: CDR1 KGHDR and CDR2 SFDVKD. The CDR3 totals 15 residues. The V and J ends lost 2 bases and 0 bases respectively, with 9 bases between them. The CDR3 spells CATSDSFAANYGYTF. For the CDR3, the DNA is TGTGCCACCAGTGATTCCTTTGCAGCTAACTATGGCTACACCTTC.

The CDR3 DNA is TGTGCCAGCAGTTTAACCCCCGGGAATCACTACGAGCAGTACTTC. This sequence encodes CASSLTPGNHYEQYF. J is TRBJ2-7 and V is TRBV27, with TRBD2 as a possible D gene (5 bases). The length of the CDR3 is 15 residues. Germline CDR1 and CDR2: MNHEY and SMNVEV (reference sequence). V was trimmed by 2 bases and J by 3 bases, leaving 14 bases between them.

The V gene is TRBV6-5, the J gene TRBJ2-5; possible D gene TRBD2, 6 bases. The V gene lost 6 bases and the J gene lost 4 bases, with 18 bases spanning the gap. This CDR3 is 15 amino acids long. Germline V gene data show CDR1 as MNHEY and CDR2 as SVGAGI. The CDR3 nucleotides are TGTGCCAGCAGCCCCGGAGACGGGGGTTTAGAGACCCAGTACTTC. It codes for CASSPGDGGLETQYF.

This clone has just one count. The chain employs TRBV7-3 and TRBJ2-3; 11 bases map to TRBD2. Germline CDR1 reads SGHTA; CDR2 reads FQGTGA. V was pared by 1 base and J by 2 bases, with 8 bases of the junction left unmatched. The CDR3 has 18 residues. This CDR3 reads CASSLMVSLAGDTDTQYF. In DNA form, the CDR3 reads TGTGCCAGCAGCTTAATGGTTTCACTAGCGGGAGACACAGATACGCAGTATTTT.

This chain connects TRBV27 to TRBJ1-5, with TRBD1 as a possible D gene (5 bases). V gave up 5 bases and J gave up 0 bases, with 11 bases separating them. Per germline, CDR1 MNHEY and CDR2 SMNVEV (reference sequence). This CDR3 has 15 amino acids. CDR3 sequence reads: CASSKTENSNQPQHF. The CDR3 nucleotides read TGTGCCAGCAGTAAGACAGAGAATAGCAATCAGCCCCAGCATTTT.

This clone was recorded once. The CDR3 coding sequence is TGTGCCAGCAGTTGGGGGGGCAGAAATGGCTACACCTTC. Its protein is CASSWGGRNGYTF. The chain employs TRBV27 and TRBJ1-2; a possible D gene is TRBD1 (6 bases). With 4 bases removed from V and 6 bases from J, the gap between germline ends came to 12 bases. The CDR3 runs to 13 residues. Germline V gene sequence: CDR1 MNHEY, CDR2 SMNVEV (reference sequence).

The chain's CDR3 is CASSLRDSKETQYF. CDR3 nucleotide sequence: TGTGCCAGCAGCCTACGGGACTCGAAAGAGACCCAGTACTTC. The chain is built from TRBV7-8 and TRBJ2-5; tentatively, D is TRBD2 (6 bases). Germline CDR1 SGHVS, CDR2 FQNEAQ. V lost 5 bases and J lost 3, with 13 bases in between. The CDR3 totals 14 residues.

This chain uses TRBV4-2 with TRBJ2-3; 7 positions match TRBD1. Germline V gives CDR1 LGHNA, CDR2 YNFKEQ. The CDR3 has 16 amino acids. With V trimmed by 3 bases and J by 0 bases, 6 bases remained unmatched. DNA for the CDR3: TGTGCCAGCAGCCACGGGGACAGATCTAGCACAGATACGCAGTATTTT. As protein: CASSHGDRSSTDTQYF.

V usage is TRBV9 and J usage is TRBJ2-1; 11 bases match TRBD2. V was clipped by 3 bases and J by 3 bases; unmatched bases: 5. Germline CDR1 reads SGDLS; CDR2 reads YYNGEE. This CDR3 region has 16 residues. CDR3 sequence (DNA): TGTGCCAGCAGCGCAGCGGGACTAGCGGTCTACAATGAGCAGTTCTTC. Its protein is CASSAAGLAVYNEQFF.

The rearrangement uses TRBV5-4 and TRBJ1-3; 7 bases are shared with TRBD1. V was pared by 4 bases and J by 0 bases, with 4 bases of the junction left unmatched. In germline, CDR1 is SGHNT, CDR2 YYREEE (reference sequence). CDR3 length: 15 amino acids. The CDR3 bases are TGTGCCAGCAGCGGCGGGACAGCCTCTGGAAACACCATATATTTT. Encoded protein: CASSGGTASGNTIYF.

V and J are TRBV28 and TRBJ1-5; TRBD1 might be the D (5 bases). Trimming left V 7 bases short and J 5 bases short, with 18 bases between. The germline CDR1 and CDR2 sequences are MDHEN and SYDVKM. CDR3 length equals 15 residues. DNA of the CDR3: TGTGCCAGCACCCCCCCAAAAGGAGGGGATCAGCCCCAGCATTTT. It translates to CASTPPKGGDQPQHF.

V and J are TRBV28 and TRBJ2-7; 13 bases match TRBD2. V trimming: 6 bases; J trimming: 2 bases; junction bases outside the gene matches: 4. Germline CDR1 reads MDHEN; CDR2 reads SYDVKM. CDR3 length equals 15 residues. The CDR3 loop reads CASRVTSGRAYEQYF. The CDR3 DNA follows: TGTGCCAGCAGAGTTACTAGCGGGAGGGCCTACGAGCAGTACTTC.

The gene calls are TRBV6-1 and TRBJ1-2; no definite D call. From germline, CDR1 is MNHNS and CDR2 SASEGT. CDR3 size: 14 residues. Trimming took 1 base from V and 8 from J, leaving 14 bases between them. CDR3 sequence (DNA): TGTGCCAGCAGTGAAGTTACAGCCTGGGAGGGCTACACCTTC. Translation: CASSEVTAWEGYTF.

For the CDR3, the DNA is TGCAGCGTTGGGACTAGCGATACGCAGTATTTT. Translating gives CSVGTSDTQYF. This rearrangement joins TRBV29-1 to TRBJ2-3; TRBD2 matches 8 bases. Unmatched junction bases numbered 0, after V lost 4 bases and J lost 6 bases. Germline V lookup: CDR1 SQVTM, CDR2 ANQGSEA. The CDR3 is 11 amino acids.

V and J are TRBV2 and TRBJ2-7; 9 nucleotides line up with TRBD1. Germline loops: CDR1 SNHLY, CDR2 FYNNEI. This CDR3 spans 14 amino acids. V lost 3 bases, J lost 3 bases, and 3 bases stayed unmatched. CDR3 bases: TGTGCCAGCAGTGACGGACAGGGGAACTACGAGCAGTACTTC. This codes for CASSDGQGNYEQYF.

V and J are TRBV27 and TRBJ2-5, with D maybe TRBD2 (6 bases). Germline V gene data show CDR1 as MNHEY and CDR2 as SMNVEV (reference sequence). The germline V and J ends were trimmed by 1 base and 2 bases, with 8 bases remaining between them. This CDR3 has 14 amino acids. The CDR3 loop reads CASSLFGGQETQYF. The CDR3 DNA reads TGTGCCAGCAGTTTATTCGGGGGTCAAGAGACCCAGTACTTC.

CDR3 protein: CASSSPQGGGEKLFF. The DNA for the CDR3 is TGTGCCAGCAGCTCACCACAGGGTGGAGGTGAAAAACTGTTTTTT. This chain connects TRBV7-2 to TRBJ1-4; TRBD1 might be the D (6 bases). The CDR3 extends over 15 amino acids. Between the trimmed V and J ends, which lost 4 bases and 7 bases, there was a span of 16 bases. Germline loops: CDR1 SGHTA, CDR2 FQGNSA.

The chain links TRBV27 to TRBJ1-1, with no clear D. Trimming stripped 2 bases from V and 4 bases from J, with 11 bases between. The CDR3 loop spans 14 amino acids. The V gene's germline CDR1 is MNHEY and CDR2 SMNVEV (reference sequence). CDR3 in DNA: TGTGCCAGCAGTTTACTTCCCGGGGTCACTGAAGCTTTCTTT. Translated: CASSLLPGVTEAFF.

The genes are TRBV7-9 and TRBJ1-3; no definite D call. In germline, CDR1 is SEHNR, CDR2 FQNEAQ (reference sequence). V was cut by 1 base and J by 4 bases, with 5 bases left in between. The CDR3 covers 13 residues. The CDR3 loop is CASSLGEGNTIYF. In nucleotides, the CDR3 is TGTGCCAGCAGCTTAGGAGAGGGAAACACCATATATTTT. Full variable domain (outside the CDR3, taken from reference TRBV7-9 and TRBJ1-3): DTGVSQNPRHKITKRGQNVTFRCDPISEHNRLYWYRQTLGQGPEFLTYFQNEAQLEKSRLLSDRFSAERPKGSFSTLEIQRTEQGDSAMYLCASSLGEGNTIYFGEGSWLTVV.

Notes on this clone: Germline and junction disagree at one end, which may indicate a read error. The chain employs TRBV3-1 (or the pseudogene TRBV3-2) and TRBJ2-7; D ambiguous. The germline gives CDR1 LGHDT, CDR2 YNNKEL (reference sequence). This CDR3 comprises 11 residues. CDR3 sequence reads: CASSRYSEKYF. The CDR3 DNA is TGTGCCAGCAGCCGCTACTCCGAGAAGTACTTC.